This T cell receptor (beta chain) appears in the sequencing data of a study of cytomegalovirus exposure and HLA in healthy donors (dated by TCRdb to about 2017). In the study overall: A later analysis indicated that the 95 to 150 validation repertoires were generated on the platform also employed for the approximately 700 repertoires of the first cohort. The study combined high-throughput TCR immunosequencing, statistical association of individual TCRs with disease status, and machine learning to predict cytomegalovirus infection status. A separate validation cohort of roughly 110 different subjects was used in addition to the roughly 720-subject first cohort. The study aimed to test whether cataloging public T cell receptors could reveal signatures of past pathogen exposure. Study-level results and caveats: In vitro tests confirmed that a few of the cytomegalovirus-associated TCR beta chains recognize cytomegalovirus antigens. According to the authors, the approach could potentially be generalized to other disease states and immunological phenotypes. The study gave a list of under 200 TCR beta chains associated with cytomegalovirus. In both the original and validation cohorts, the classifier was reported to diagnose cytomegalovirus status with high specificity and sensitivity. A later analysis had no HLA typing for the validation cohort, so co-occurrence there was scored across all 110 or so repertoires. While some public TCRs were present in many individuals, most TCR sequences turned up only very rarely across donors. Of the cluster scores, 90% to 95% were above 0 in a later analysis, which found that TCRs clustered in the first cohort also tended to co-occur in the 120 or so validation repertoires.

As concerns this clone: There is no known antigen for this receptor. Base quality data are lacking; no much larger clone is found one base away.

Counted from cysteine to phenylalanine, this CDR3 has 13 amino acids. Of all the DNA, just the CDR3 is kept, 39 bases in frame from base 1. V and J lose 8 bases and 2 bases, and a span of 12 bases separates them. In the germline V gene, CDR1 corresponds to MGHDK and CDR2 to SYGVNS. Receptor amplification or capture employed the immunoSEQ multiplex PCR assay. For the original study's pipeline: To diagnose cytomegalovirus status from the catalog of TCR beta chain sequences, a statistical classification framework was built. Held by TCRdb, this immuneACCESS table contains in-frame sequences only and omits some clones. Under half of the omission traces to an unresolved V gene where checked; the cause of the rest is unknown. V and J calls and clone size are copied from that table; D and trimming were computed from the DNA. A total of roughly 56,000 clones appear in this sample, around 94% of them only once. The ten top clones hold around 2.3% of the sample.

Separate from the approximately 700-subject first cohort, the validation cohort of roughly 120 subjects was the group to which the donors belonged. The receptor was derived from a man aged 18 to 29 in good health and CMV-seronegative. Sequenced input: PBMCs. The receptor chain draws on TRBV25-1 and TRBJ1-1; tentative D gene TRBD1, with 5 bases matching. Here the CDR3 is given as CASSTASNTEAFF. The DNA sequence follows: TGTGCCAGCTCGACAGCCTCTAACACTGAAGCTTTCTTT.